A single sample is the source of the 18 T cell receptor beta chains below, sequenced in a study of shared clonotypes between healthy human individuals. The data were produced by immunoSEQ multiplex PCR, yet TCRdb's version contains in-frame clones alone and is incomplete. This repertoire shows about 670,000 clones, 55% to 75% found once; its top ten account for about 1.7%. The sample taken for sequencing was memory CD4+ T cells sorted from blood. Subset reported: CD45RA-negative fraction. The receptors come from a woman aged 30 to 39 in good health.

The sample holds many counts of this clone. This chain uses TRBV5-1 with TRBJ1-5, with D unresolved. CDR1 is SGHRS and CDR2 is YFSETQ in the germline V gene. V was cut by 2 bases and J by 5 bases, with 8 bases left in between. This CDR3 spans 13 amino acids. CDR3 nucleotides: TGCGCCAGCAGCTTAGGTCTGGATCAGCCCCAGCATTTT. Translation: CASSLGLDQPQHF.

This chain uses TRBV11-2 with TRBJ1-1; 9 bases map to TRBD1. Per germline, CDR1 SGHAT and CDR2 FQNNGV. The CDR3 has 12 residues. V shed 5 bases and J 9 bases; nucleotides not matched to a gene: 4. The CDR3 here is CASSRTGVKAFF. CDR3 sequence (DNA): TGTGCCAGCAGCCGGACAGGGGTGAAAGCTTTCTTT.

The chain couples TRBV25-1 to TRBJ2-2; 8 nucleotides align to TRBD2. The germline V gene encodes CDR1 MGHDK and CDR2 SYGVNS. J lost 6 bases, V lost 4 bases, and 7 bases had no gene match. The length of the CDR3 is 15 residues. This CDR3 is CASSAPHSGAGELFF. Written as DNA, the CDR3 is TGTGCCAGCAGTGCACCCCATAGCGGGGCCGGGGAGCTGTTTTTT.

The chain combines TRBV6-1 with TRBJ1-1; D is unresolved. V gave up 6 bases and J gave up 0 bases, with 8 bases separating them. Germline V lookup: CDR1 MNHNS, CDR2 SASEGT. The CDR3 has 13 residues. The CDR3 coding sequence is TGTGCCAGCAGGGAAACACTGAACACTGAAGCTTTCTTT. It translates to CASRETLNTEAFF.

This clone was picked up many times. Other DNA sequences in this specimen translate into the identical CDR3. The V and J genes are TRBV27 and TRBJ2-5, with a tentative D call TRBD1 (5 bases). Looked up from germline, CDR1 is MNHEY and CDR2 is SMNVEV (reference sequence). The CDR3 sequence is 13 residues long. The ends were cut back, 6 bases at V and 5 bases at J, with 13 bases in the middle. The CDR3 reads CASRITGGETQYF. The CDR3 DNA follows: TGTGCCAGCAGGATCACAGGTGGGGAGACCCAGTACTTC.

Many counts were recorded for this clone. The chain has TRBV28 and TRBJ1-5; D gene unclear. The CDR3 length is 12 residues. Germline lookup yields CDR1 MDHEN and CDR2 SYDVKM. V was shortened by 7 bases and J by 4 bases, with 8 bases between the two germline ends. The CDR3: CASTNGNQPQHF. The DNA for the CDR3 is TGTGCCAGCACCAATGGTAATCAGCCCCAGCATTTT.

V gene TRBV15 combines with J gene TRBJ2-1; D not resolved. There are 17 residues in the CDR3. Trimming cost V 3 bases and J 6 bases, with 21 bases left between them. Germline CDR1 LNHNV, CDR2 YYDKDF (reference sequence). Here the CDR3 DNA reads TGTGCCACCAGCAGGACTTCGCCAGCCTTACTGCCCAATGAGCAGTTCTTC. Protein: CATSRTSPALLPNEQFF.

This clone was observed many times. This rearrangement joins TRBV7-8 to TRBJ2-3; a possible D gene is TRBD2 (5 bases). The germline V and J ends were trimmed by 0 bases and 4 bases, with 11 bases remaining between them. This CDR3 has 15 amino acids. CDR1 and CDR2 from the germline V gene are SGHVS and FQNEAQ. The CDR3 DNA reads TGTGCCAGCAGCTTAGCGACTGTGAGGGCAGATACGCAGTATTTT. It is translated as CASSLATVRADTQYF.

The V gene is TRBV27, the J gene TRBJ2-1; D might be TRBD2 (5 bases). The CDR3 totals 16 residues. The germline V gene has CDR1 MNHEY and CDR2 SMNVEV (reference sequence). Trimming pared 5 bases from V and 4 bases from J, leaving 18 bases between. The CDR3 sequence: CASSHPRSGRYNEQFF. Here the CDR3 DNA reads TGTGCCAGCAGTCATCCCCGGAGCGGCCGGTACAATGAGCAGTTCTTC.

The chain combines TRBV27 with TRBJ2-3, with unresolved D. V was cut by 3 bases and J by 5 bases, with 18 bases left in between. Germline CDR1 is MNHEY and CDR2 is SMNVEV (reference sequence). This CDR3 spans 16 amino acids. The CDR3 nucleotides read TGTGCCAGCAGTTTGTCCGACTTGTACCCCGGAGATACGCAGTATTTT. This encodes CASSLSDLYPGDTQYF.

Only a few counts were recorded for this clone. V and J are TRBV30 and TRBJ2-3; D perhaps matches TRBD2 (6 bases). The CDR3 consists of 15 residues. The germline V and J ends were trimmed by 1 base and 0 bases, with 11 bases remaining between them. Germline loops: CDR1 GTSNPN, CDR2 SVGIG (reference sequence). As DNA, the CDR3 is TGTGCCTGGAGTGGGGCGGGAACTAGCACAGATACGCAGTATTTT. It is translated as CAWSGAGTSTDTQYF.

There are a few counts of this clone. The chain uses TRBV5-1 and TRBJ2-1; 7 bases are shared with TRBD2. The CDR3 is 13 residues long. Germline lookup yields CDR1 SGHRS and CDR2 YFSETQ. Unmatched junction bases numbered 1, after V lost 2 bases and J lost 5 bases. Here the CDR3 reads CASSLAGHNEQFF. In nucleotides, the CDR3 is TGCGCCAGCAGCTTAGCGGGACACAATGAGCAGTTCTTC.

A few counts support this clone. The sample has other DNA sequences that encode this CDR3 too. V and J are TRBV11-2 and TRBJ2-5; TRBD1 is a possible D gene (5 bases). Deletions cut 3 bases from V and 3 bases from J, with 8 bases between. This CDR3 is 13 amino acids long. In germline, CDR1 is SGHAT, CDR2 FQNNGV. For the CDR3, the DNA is TGTGCCAGCAGCTTGGGCAGGGAAGAGACCCAGTACTTC. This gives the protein CASSLGREETQYF.

The CDR3: CSLVAHNEQFF. CDR3 coding DNA: TGCAGCCTGGTAGCGCACAATGAGCAGTTCTTC. The chain recombines TRBV20-1 with TRBJ2-1, with a weak D call TRBD2 (5 bases). CDR3 size: 11 residues. Germline values: CDR1 DFQATT, CDR2 SNEGSKA (reference sequence).

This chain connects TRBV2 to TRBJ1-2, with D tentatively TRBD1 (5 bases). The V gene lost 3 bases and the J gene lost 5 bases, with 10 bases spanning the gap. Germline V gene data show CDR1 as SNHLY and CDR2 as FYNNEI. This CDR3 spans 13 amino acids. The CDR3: CASSEGQAYGYTF. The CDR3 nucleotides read TGTGCCAGCAGTGAGGGGCAGGCATATGGCTACACCTTC. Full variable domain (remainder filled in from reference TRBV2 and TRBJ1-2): EPEVTQTPSHQVTQMGQEVILRCVPISNHLYFYWYRQILGQKVEFLVSFYNNEISEKSEIFDDQFSVERPDGSNFTLKIRSTKLEDSAMYFCASSEGQAYGYTFGSGTRLTVV.

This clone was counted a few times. CDR3 in amino acids: CASSLGGSSYEQYF. CDR3 nucleotide sequence: TGTGCCAGCAGTTTAGGCGGGAGCTCCTACGAGCAGTACTTC. The chain uses TRBV27 and TRBJ2-7; 7 positions match TRBD2. CDR3 length: 14 residues. Germline CDR1 reads MNHEY; CDR2 reads SMNVEV (reference sequence). V lost 2 bases, J lost 0 bases, and 1 base stayed unmatched.

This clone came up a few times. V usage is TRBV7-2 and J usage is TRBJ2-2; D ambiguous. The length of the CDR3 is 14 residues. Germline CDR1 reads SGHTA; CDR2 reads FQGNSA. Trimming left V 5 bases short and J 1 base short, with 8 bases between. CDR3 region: CASSVDWNTGELFF. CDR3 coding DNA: TGTGCCAGCAGCGTAGACTGGAACACCGGGGAGCTGTTTTTT.

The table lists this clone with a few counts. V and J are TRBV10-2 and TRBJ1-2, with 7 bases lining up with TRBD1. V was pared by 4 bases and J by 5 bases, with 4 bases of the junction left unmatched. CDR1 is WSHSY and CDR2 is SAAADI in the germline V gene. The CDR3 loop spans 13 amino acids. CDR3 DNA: TGCGCCAGCAGTGGCCAGGGGGATTATGGCTACACCTTC. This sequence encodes CASSGQGDYGYTF.